This T cell receptor beta chain was identified during a study of regulatory T cells in long-lasting Graves disease. Per germline, CDR1 SGHAT and CDR2 FQNNGV. The CDR3 totals 14 residues. General study points: Persistent disease samples used TRBV28, TRBJ1-2 and TRBJ2-5 preferentially.

With iRepertoire HTBI primers and Arm-PCR of CDR3 regions, TCR beta libraries were built. TCRdb re-derived calls from the multiplex PCR reads in MiXCR, one entry per CDR3 protein. This table holds approximately 390,000 distinct CDR3 sequences, around 15% found once. This clonotype has ten or more counts. Its specificity is not known. Germline and junction disagree at one end, which may indicate a read error. The time point denotes: newly diagnosed GD, antithyroid drugs for less than 3 months. The TCR library was made from RNA that had been extracted from PBMCs in TRIzol. This sample also belongs to another study, concerning T cells in Graves' hyperthyroidism and ophthalmopathy. As that report states: Calling Graves' hyperthyroidism stable meant ophthalmopathy did not progress within 18 months. Diagnosis rested on symptoms, serum thyroxine and TRAb, thyroid ultrasound, and orbital computed tomography. In the blood, most expanded thyroid clonotypes above 0.001 appeared as well.

The chain couples TRBV11-2 to TRBJ2-7, with a possible D match to TRBD2 (5 bases). The sequence derives from a young woman with Graves disease. The specimen was peripheral blood mononuclear cells (PBMCs), collected at new diagnosis, from a patient treated with antithyroid drugs. CDR3 residues: CASSLEAGSYEQYF. CDR3 nucleotides: TGTGCCAGCAGCCTAGAGGCGGGCTCCTACGAGCAGTACTTC.